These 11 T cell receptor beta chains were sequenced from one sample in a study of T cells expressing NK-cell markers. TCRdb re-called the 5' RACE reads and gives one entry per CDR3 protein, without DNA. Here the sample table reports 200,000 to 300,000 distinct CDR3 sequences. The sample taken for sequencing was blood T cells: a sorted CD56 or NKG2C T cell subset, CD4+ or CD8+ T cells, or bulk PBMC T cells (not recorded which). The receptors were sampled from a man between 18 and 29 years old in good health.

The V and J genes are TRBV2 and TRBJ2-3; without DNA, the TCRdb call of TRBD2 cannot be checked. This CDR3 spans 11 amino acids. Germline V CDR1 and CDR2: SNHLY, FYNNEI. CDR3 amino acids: CAGGVDYTQYF.

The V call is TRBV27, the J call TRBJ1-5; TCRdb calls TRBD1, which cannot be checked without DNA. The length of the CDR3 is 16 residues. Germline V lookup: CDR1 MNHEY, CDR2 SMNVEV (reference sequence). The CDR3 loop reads CASSTTGGYSNQPQHF.

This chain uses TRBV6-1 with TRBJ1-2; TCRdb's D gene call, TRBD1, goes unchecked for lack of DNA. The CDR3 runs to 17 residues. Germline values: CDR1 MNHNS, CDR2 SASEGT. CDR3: CASSEPLRGGAIYGYTF.

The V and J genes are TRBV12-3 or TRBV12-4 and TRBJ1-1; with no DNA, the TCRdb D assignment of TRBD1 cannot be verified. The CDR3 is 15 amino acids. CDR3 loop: CASSFMRGRRTEAFF.

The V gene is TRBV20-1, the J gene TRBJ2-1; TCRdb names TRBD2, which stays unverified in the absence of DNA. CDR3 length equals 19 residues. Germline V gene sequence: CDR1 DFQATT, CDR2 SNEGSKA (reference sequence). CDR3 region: CSADGTSGREGDLYNEQFF.

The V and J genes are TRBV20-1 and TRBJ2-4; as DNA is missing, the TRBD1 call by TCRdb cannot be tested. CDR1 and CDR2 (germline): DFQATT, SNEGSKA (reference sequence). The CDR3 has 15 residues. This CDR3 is CSARDPGGRGDIQYF.

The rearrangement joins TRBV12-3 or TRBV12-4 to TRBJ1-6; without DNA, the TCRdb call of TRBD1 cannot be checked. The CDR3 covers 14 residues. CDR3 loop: CASSAGGEYVALHF.

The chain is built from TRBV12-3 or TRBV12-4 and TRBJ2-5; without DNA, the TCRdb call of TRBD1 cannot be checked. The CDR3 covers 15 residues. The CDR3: CASIPDRGGFETQYF.

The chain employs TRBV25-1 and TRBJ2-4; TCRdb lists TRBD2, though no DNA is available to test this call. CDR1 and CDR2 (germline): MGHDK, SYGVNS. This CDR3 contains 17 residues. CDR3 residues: CASSEPDGRLAKNIQYF.

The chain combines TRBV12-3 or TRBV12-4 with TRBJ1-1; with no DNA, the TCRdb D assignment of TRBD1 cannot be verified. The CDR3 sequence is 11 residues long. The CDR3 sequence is CASRRDGEAFF.

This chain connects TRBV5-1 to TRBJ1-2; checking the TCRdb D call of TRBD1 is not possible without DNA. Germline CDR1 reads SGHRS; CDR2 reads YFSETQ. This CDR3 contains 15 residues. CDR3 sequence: CASSLPTGTGYGYTF.